This TCR beta chain was sequenced for a study of T cell changes during pregnancy in multiple sclerosis. Clones were read by immunoSEQ multiplex PCR, and TCRdb kept only the in-frame ones, dropping some. The data show 35,000 to 45,000 clones, roughly 90% seen once. The CDR3 covers 13 residues. V trimming: 8 bases; J trimming: 8 bases; junction bases outside the gene matches: 6. The V gene's germline CDR1 is MNHNS and CDR2 SASEGT. The sequencing here drew on peripheral blood, taken in the third trimester of pregnancy. This rearrangement joins TRBV6-1 to TRBJ1-6, with 7 nucleotides matching TRBD1. The TCR originated in a female donor in good health, enrolled as a control in a pregnancy study. The CDR3 DNA reads as TGTGCCAGCTTCGGGACAGCAGATTCACCCCTCCACTTT. Translated, it gives CASFGTADSPLHF.